This is a list of T cell receptor beta chains from one sample in a study of blood T cell repertoires in COVID-19. The repertoire was sequenced with immunoSEQ multiplex PCR; TCRdb's copy has only in-frame clones and lacks some. The sample has 190,000 or so clones, 94% seen once. The sample was peripheral blood. Every receptor here comes from a young man with COVID-19, enrolled during active disease. The CDR3 runs from the conserved cysteine through the conserved F or W. A D gene is named only where the DNA matches it firmly. Where a row states a size, it is once, few, many or the class of an expanded clone; other rows omit it.

size,V,J,D,length,DNA,CDR3
-,TRBV5-1,TRBJ2-3,TRBD2,19,TGCGCCAGCAGCTTGGTCCCTAGCGGGGGGCCTCAGAGTACAGATACGCAGTATTTT,CASSLVPSGGPQSTDTQYF
-,TRBV3-1/TRBV3-2,TRBJ1-2,-,13,TGTGCCAGCAGCCAAGATTTCGGGTATGGCTACACCTTC,CASSQDFGYGYTF
-,TRBV6-5,TRBJ1-2,-,14,TGTGCCAGCAGTTACTCGGGCAGAAACTATGGCTACACCTTC,CASSYSGRNYGYTF
-,TRBV19,TRBJ1-5,TRBD1,16,TGTGCCAGTAGCGAAACTGGACAGGGCTTCGGTCAGCCCCAGCATTTT,CASSETGQGFGQPQHF
-,TRBV7-9,TRBJ2-3,-,18,TGTGCCAGCAGCTTAGAAGAGGGGGGGCCAGGTTTTGCAGATACGCAGTATTTT,CASSLEEGGPGFADTQYF
-,TRBV5-6,TRBJ1-2,TRBD1,15,TGTGCCAGCAGCTTCGGGACAGGGGGAAACTATGGCTACACCTTC,CASSFGTGGNYGYTF
-,TRBV4-1,TRBJ2-1,-,16,TGCGCCAGCAGCCAAGGATCAATTAGCTCCTACAATGAGCAGTTCTTC,CASSQGSISSYNEQFF
-,TRBV11-3,TRBJ2-1,-,16,TGTGCCAGCAGTCCTTTTGGCGACGGGGGGCACAATGAGCAGTTCTTC,CASSPFGDGGHNEQFF
-,TRBV6-5,TRBJ1-5,TRBD1,15,TGTGCCAGTGAGATTTGGGGACAGGGGAGTCAGCCCCAGCATTTT,CASEIWGQGSQPQHF
-,TRBV6-5,TRBJ2-1,-,14,TGTGCCAGCAGTACTACCGACTACCACAATGAGCAGTTCTTC,CASSTTDYHNEQFF
-,TRBV5-5,TRBJ2-1,-,15,TGTGCCAGCAGCCTAGACAGGAGGCCCTACAATGAGCAGTTCTTC,CASSLDRRPYNEQFF
-,TRBV27,TRBJ1-5,-,14,TGTGCCAGCAGTTTAACTGCGAGCAATCAGCCCCAGCATTTT,CASSLTASNQPQHF
-,TRBV29-1,TRBJ2-3,-,15,TGCAGCGTTGTGGGGGTCTACCCTAGCGCAGATACGCAGTATTTT,CSVVGVYPSADTQYF
-,TRBV15,TRBJ2-2,TRBD2,16,TGTGCCACCAGCAGAGATATGGGGAGGGTCACCGGGGAGCTGTTTTTT,CATSRDMGRVTGELFF
-,TRBV5-4,TRBJ1-1,-,13,TGTGCCAGCAGCTTTTTCGGGGGCACTGAAGCTTTCTTT,CASSFFGGTEAFF
-,TRBV12-3/TRBV12-4,TRBJ2-3,TRBD1,13,TGTGCCAGCAGTCCAGGGGGAGAAGATACGCAGTATTTT,CASSPGGEDTQYF
-,TRBV29-1,TRBJ2-2,TRBD1,13,TGCAGCGCCGGGACAGGGGTTTCCGGGGAGCTGTTTTTT,CSAGTGVSGELFF
-,TRBV23-1,TRBJ2-2,TRBD2,18,TGCGCCAGCAGTCAATCGGGGAGGGAGGATCGTGACACCGGGGAGCTGTTTTTT,CASSQSGREDRDTGELFF
-,TRBV2,TRBJ1-2,-,13,TGTGCCAGCAGTGGGAGGCCTAACTATGGCTACACCTTC,CASSGRPNYGYTF
-,TRBV7-9,TRBJ1-2,-,14,TGTGCCAGCAGCTTAGAACAGAATGGCTATGGCTACACCTTC,CASSLEQNGYGYTF
-,TRBV18,TRBJ2-1,TRBD2,15,TGTGCCAGCTCGAACCTAGCGGGGCCGTACAATGAGCAGTTCTTC,CASSNLAGPYNEQFF
-,TRBV5-4,TRBJ2-1,-,16,TGTGCCAGCAGCTTAGCCGACACAGGACCAATTGGTGAGCAGTTCTTC,CASSLADTGPIGEQFF
-,TRBV7-3,TRBJ2-5,TRBD2,16,TGTGCCAGCAGCTCGGCACTAGCGGGGGTATCGGAGACCCAGTACTTC,CASSSALAGVSETQYF
-,TRBV20-1,TRBJ1-2,TRBD1,15,TGCAGTGCTAGTACATTTCGACAGGGTGGTTATGGCTACACCTTC,CSASTFRQGGYGYTF
-,TRBV4-2,TRBJ2-3,-,16,TGTGCCAGCAGCCATTTATCCGGGAGAGGCACAGATACGCAGTATTTT,CASSHLSGRGTDTQYF
once,TRBV5-4,TRBJ1-2,-,13,TGTGCCAGCAGCGCAGGGGCTAACTATGGCTACACCTTC,CASSAGANYGYTF
few,TRBV9,TRBJ1-5,-,14,TGTGCCAGCAGCGTAGGAGGGCAGAACCAGCCCCAGCATTTT,CASSVGGQNQPQHF
-,TRBV18,TRBJ2-5,-,14,TGTGCCAGCTCACCAGAAACTAGCAGGAAGACCCAGTACTTC,CASSPETSRKTQYF
few,TRBV30,TRBJ1-5,TRBD1,17,TGTGCCTGGAGTACCACTCCTCCCGGGACAGGGTATCAGCCCCAGCATTTT,CAWSTTPPGTGYQPQHF
-,TRBV3-1/TRBV3-2,TRBJ1-1,-,14,TGTGCCAGCAGCCATGAGGGAAGGGCCACTGAAGCTTTCTTT,CASSHEGRATEAFF